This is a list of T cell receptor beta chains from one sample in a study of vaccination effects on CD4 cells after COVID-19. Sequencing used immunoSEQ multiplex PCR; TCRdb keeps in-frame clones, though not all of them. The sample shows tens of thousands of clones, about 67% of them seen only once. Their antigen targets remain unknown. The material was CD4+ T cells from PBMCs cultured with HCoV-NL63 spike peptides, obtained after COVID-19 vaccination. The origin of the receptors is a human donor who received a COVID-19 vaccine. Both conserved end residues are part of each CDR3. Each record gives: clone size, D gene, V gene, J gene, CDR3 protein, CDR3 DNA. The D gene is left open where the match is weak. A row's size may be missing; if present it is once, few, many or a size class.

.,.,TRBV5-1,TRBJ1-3,CASSLVGGTGNTIYF,TGCGCCAGCAGCTTGGTTGGGGGCACTGGAAACACCATATATTTT
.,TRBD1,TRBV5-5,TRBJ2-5,CASSPQGEETQYF,TGTGCCAGCAGCCCACAGGGGGAAGAGACCCAGTACTTC
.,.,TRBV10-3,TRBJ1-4,CAISARAENEKLFF,TGTGCCATCAGTGCCAGGGCGGAAAATGAAAAACTGTTTTTT
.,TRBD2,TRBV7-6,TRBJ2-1,CASSLRGGGSGYNEQFF,TGTGCCAGCAGCTTAAGGGGCGGGGGGAGTGGCTACAATGAGCAGTTCTTC
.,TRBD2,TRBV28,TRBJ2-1,CASSAASGRAGNEQFF,TGTGCCAGCAGCGCAGCTAGCGGGAGAGCGGGGAATGAGCAGTTCTTC
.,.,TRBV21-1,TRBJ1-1,CASRGGRIGEAFF,TGTGCCAGCAGGGGGGGGCGGATTGGGGAAGCTTTCTTT
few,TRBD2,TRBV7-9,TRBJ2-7,CASSLAIAGGLEQYF,TGTGCCAGCAGCTTAGCGATAGCGGGAGGACTCGAGCAGTACTTC
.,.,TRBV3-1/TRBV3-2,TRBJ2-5,CASSLKTRSETQYF,TGTGCCAGCAGCCTGAAAACGCGGTCAGAGACCCAGTACTTC
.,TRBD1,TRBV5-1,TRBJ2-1,CASSSVWGQDNEQFF,TGCGCCAGCAGCTCTGTATGGGGACAGGACAATGAGCAGTTCTTC
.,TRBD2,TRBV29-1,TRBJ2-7,CSVGTTYEQYF,TGCAGCGTCGGGACTACCTACGAGCAGTACTTC
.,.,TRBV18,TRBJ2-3,CASSPSPGTDTQYF,TGTGCCAGCTCACCATCCCCTGGCACAGATACGCAGTATTTT
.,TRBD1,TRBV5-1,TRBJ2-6,CASSQYSGTGLVGANVLTF,TGCGCCAGCAGCCAGTATAGTGGGACAGGGCTTGTTGGGGCCAACGTCCTGACTTTC
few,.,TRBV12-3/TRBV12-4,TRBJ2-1,CASSFVGIEQFF,TGTGCCAGCAGTTTCGTGGGAATTGAGCAGTTCTTC
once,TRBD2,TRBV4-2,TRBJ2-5,CASSQDRGGKETQYF,TGTGCCAGCAGCCAGGATCGCGGGGGGAAAGAGACCCAGTACTTC